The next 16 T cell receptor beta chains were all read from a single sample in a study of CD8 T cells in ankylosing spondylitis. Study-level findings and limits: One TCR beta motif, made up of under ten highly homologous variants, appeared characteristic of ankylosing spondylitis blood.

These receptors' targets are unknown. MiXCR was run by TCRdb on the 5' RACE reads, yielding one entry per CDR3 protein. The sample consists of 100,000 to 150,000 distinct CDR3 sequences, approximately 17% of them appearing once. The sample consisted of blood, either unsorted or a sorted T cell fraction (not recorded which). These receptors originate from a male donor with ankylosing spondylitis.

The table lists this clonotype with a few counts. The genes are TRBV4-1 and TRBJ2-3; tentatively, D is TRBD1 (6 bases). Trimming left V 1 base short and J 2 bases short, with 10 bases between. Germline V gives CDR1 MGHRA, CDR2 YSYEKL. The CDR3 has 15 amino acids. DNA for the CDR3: TGCGCCAGCAGCCAAGTACAGGGTACCACAGATACGCAGTATTTT. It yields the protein CASSQVQGTTDTQYF.

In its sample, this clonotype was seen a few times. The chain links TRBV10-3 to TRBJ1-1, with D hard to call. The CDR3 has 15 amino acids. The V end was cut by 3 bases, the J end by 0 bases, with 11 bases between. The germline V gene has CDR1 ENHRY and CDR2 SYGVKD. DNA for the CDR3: TGTGCCATCAGTGACCGGTTGGGGATGAACACTGAAGCTTTCTTT. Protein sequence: CAISDRLGMNTEAFF.

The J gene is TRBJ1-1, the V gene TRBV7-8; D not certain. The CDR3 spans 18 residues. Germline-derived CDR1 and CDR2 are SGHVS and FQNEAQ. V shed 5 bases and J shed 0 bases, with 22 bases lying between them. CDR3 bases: TGTGCCAGCAGCACGGGGTCTTCCGAAGGGAGACTGAACACTGAAGCTTTCTTT. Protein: CASSTGSSEGRLNTEAFF.

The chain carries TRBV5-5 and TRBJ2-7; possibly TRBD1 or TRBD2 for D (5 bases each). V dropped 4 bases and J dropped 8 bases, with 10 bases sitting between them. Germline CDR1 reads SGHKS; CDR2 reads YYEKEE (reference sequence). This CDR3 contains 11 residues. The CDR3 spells CASSPGTQQYF. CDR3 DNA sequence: TGTGCCAGCAGCCCCGGGACCCAGCAGTACTTC.

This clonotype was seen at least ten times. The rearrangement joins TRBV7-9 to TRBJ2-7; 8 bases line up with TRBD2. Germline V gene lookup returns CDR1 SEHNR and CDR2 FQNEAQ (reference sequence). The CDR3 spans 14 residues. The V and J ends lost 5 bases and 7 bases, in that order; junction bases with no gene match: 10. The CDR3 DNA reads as TGTGCCAGCAGCACTGATCGACTAGCGCGGGAGCAGTACTTC. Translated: CASSTDRLAREQYF.

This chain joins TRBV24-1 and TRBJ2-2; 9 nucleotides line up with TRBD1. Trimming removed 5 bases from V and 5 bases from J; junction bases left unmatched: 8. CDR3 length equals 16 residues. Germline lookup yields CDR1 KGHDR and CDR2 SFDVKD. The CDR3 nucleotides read TGTGCCACCAGTGCAACAGGGGGCCCTTGGACCGGGGAGCTGTTTTTT. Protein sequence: CATSATGGPWTGELFF.

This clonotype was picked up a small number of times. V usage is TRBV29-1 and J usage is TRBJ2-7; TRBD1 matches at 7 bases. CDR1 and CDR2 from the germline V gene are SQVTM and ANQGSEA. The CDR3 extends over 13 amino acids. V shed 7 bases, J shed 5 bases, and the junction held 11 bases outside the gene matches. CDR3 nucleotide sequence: TGCAGCGCTAAGGGAACAGGGGTCCACGAGCAGTACTTC. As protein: CSAKGTGVHEQYF.

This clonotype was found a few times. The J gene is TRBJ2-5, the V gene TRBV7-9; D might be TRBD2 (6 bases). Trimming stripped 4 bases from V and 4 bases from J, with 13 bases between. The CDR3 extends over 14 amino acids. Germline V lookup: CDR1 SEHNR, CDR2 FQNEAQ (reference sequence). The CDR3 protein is CASSWGGVGETQYF. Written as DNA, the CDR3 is TGTGCCAGCAGCTGGGGCGGGGTTGGAGAGACCCAGTACTTC.

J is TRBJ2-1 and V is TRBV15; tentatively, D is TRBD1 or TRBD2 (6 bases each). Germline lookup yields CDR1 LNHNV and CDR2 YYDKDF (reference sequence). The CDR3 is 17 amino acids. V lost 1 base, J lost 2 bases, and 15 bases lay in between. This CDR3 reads CATSRGGQAGPYNEQFF. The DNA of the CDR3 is TGTGCCACCAGCAGAGGGGGGCAAGCGGGCCCCTACAATGAGCAGTTCTTC.

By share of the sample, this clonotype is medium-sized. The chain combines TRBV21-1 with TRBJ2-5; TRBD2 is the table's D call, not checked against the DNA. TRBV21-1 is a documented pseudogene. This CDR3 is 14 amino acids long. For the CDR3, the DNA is TGTGCCAGCAGCCCGCGGGAGGACTTACGGACCCAGTACTTC. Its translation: CASSPREDLRTQYF.

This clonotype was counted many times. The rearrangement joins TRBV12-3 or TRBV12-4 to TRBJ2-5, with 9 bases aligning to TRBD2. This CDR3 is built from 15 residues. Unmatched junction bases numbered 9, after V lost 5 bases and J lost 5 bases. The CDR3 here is CASSLAGGPSETQYF. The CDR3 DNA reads TGTGCCAGCAGTCTCGCGGGAGGGCCGAGTGAGACCCAGTACTTC.

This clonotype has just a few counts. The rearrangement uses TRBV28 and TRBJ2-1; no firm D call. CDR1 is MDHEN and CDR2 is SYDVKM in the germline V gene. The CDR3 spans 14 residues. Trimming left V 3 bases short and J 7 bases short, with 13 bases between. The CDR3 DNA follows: TGTGCCAGCAGTTTCTTCTTGAAGGAAAATGAGCAGTTCTTC. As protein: CASSFFLKENEQFF.

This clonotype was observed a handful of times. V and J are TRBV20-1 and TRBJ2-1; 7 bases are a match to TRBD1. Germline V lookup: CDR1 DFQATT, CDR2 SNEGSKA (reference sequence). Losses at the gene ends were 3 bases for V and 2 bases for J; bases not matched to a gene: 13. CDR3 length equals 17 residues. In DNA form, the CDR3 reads TGCAGTGCTAGCGATCCGAGACAGGGCCGAACCTACAATGAGCAGTTCTTC. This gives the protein CSASDPRQGRTYNEQFF.

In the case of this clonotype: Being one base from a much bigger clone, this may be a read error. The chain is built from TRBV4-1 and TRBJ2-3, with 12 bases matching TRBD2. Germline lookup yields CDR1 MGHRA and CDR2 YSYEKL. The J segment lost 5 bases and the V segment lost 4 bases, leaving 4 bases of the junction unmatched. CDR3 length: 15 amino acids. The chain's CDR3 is CASSLSSGRVDTQYF. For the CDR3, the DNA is TGCGCCAGCAGCCTGTCTAGCGGGAGGGTAGATACGCAGTATTTT.

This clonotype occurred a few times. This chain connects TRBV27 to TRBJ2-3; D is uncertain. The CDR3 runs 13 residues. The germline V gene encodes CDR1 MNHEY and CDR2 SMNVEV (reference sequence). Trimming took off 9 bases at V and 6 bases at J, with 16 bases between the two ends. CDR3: CASRTSLRDTQYF. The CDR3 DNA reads TGTGCCAGTCGTACCTCTCTCCGGGATACGCAGTATTTT.

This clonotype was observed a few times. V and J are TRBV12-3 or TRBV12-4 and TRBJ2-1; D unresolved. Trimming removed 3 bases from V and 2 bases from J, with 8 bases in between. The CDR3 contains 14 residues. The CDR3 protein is CASSFFFPYNEQFF. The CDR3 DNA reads TGTGCCAGCAGTTTTTTCTTTCCCTACAATGAGCAGTTCTTC.